This T cell receptor (beta chain) is drawn from a study of T-cell reconstitution after alpha-beta-depleted transplantation in children. Unique molecular identifiers were incorporated when the TCRbeta library was constructed. One entry per CDR3 protein, called by TCRdb with MiXCR from the PCR reads. Of hundreds of thousands of distinct CDR3 sequences in the sample, 13% were seen once. The CDR3 runs 14 residues. The germline V gene encodes CDR1 SEHNR and CDR2 FQNEAQ (reference sequence). Trimming shortened V by 5 bases and J by 7 bases, and 15 bases separated the two germline ends. The TCR comes from a girl aged 2 to 9 with congenital amegakaryocytic thrombocytopenia, due to receive a stem cell transplant. The input for sequencing was PBMCs, taken before TCRalphabeta/CD19-depleted stem cell transplant. The chain combines TRBV7-9 with TRBJ2-1; D gene uncertain. The CDR3 reads CASSLPRTPNEQFF. Here the CDR3 DNA reads TGTGCCAGCAGCCTACCCCGGACGCCGAATGAGCAGTTCTTC. Full variable domain (rest looked up from reference TRBV7-9 and TRBJ2-1): DTGVSQNPRHKITKRGQNVTFRCDPISEHNRLYWYRQTLGQGPEFLTYFQNEAQLEKSRLLSDRFSAERPKGSFSTLEIQRTEQGDSAMYLCASSLPRTPNEQFFGPGTRLTVL.